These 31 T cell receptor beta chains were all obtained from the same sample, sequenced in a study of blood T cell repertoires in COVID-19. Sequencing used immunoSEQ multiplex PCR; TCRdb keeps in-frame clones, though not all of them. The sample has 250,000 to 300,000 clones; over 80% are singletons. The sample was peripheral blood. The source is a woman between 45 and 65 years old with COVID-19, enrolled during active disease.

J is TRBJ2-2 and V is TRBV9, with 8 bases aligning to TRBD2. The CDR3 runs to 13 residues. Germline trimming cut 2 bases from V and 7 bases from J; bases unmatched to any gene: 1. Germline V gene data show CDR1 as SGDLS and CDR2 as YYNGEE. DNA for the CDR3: TGTGCCAGCAGCGTCGGGAGGGTCGGGGAGCTGTTTTTT. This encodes CASSVGRVGELFF.

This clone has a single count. Written as DNA, the CDR3 is TGTGCCAGCAGTTTTTTCAGAAACCAAGAGACCCAGTACTTC. Protein sequence: CASSFFRNQETQYF. The chain uses TRBV7-8 and TRBJ2-5; D is ambiguous. This CDR3 has 14 residues. Trimming took 6 bases from V and 0 from J, leaving 11 bases between them. The germline CDR1 and CDR2 sequences are SGHVS and FQNEAQ.

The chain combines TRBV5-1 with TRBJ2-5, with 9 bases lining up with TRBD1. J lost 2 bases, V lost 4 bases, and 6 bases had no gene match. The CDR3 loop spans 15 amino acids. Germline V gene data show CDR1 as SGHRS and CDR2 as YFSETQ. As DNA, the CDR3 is TGCGCCAGCAGCCTGGACAGGGGTGAACAAGAGACCCAGTACTTC. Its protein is CASSLDRGEQETQYF.

The CDR3 region is CASSLFGSQETQYF. CDR3 nucleotides: TGTGCCAGCAGCTTATTCGGGAGTCAAGAGACCCAGTACTTC. The chain is built from TRBV11-3 and TRBJ2-5; D is possibly TRBD2 (6 bases). CDR3 length equals 14 residues. V was cut by 2 bases and J by 2 bases, with 9 bases left in between. Germline V gives CDR1 SGHNT, CDR2 YENEEA.

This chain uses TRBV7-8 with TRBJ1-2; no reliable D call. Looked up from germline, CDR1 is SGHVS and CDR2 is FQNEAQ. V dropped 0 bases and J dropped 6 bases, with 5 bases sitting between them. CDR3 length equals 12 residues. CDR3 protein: CASSLARNGYTF. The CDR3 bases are TGTGCCAGCAGCTTAGCGCGGAATGGCTACACCTTC.

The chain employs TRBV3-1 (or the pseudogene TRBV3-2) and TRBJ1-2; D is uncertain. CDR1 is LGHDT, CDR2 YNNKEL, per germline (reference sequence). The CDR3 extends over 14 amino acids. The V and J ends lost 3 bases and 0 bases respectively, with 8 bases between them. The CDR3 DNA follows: TGTGCCAGCAGCCACTGGAGTTCTAACTATGGCTACACCTTC. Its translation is CASSHWSSNYGYTF.

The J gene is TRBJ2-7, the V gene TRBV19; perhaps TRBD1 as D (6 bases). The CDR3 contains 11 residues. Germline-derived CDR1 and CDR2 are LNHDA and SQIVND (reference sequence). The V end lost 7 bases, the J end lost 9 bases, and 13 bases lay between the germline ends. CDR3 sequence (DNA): TGTGCCAGTACCTTCAGGGGTCGGCAGTACTTC. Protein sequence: CASTFRGRQYF. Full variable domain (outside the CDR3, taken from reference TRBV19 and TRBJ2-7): DGGITQSPKYLFRKEGQNVTLSCEQNLNHDAMYWYRQDPGQGLRLIYYSQIVNDFQKGDIAEGYSVSREKKESFPLTVTSAQKNPTAFYLCASTFRGRQYFGPGTRLTVT.

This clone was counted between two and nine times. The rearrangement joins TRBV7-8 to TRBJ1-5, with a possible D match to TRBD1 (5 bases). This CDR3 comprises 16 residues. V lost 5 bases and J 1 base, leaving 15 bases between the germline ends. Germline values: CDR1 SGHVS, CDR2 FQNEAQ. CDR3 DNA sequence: TGTGCCAGCAGCCGAACTAAGACAGTGAGCAATCAGCCCCAGCATTTT. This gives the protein CASSRTKTVSNQPQHF.

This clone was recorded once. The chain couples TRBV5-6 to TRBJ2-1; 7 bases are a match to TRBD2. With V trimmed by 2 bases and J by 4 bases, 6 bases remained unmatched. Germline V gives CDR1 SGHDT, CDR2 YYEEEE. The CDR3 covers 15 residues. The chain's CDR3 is CASSLGLVGYNEQFF. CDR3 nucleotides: TGTGCCAGCAGCTTAGGACTAGTTGGGTACAATGAGCAGTTCTTC.

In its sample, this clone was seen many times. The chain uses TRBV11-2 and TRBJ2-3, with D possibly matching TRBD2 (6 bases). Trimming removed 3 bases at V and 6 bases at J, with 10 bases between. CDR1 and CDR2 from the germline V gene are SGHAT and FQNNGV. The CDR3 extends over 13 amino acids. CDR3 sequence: CASSFAGSDTQYF. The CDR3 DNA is TGTGCCAGCAGCTTCGCGGGATCCGATACGCAGTATTTT.

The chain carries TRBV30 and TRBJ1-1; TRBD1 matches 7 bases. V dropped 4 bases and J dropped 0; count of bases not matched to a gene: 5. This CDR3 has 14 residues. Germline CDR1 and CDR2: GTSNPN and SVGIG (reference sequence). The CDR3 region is CAWTLGTVNTEAFF. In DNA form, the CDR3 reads TGTGCCTGGACGCTAGGGACAGTGAACACTGAAGCTTTCTTT.

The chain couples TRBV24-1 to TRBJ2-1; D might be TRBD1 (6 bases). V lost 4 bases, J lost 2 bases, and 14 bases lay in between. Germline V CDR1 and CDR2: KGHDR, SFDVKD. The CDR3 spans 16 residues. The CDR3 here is CATSDRQEGAYNEQFF. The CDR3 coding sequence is TGTGCCACCAGTGACCGACAGGAAGGTGCCTACAATGAGCAGTTCTTC.

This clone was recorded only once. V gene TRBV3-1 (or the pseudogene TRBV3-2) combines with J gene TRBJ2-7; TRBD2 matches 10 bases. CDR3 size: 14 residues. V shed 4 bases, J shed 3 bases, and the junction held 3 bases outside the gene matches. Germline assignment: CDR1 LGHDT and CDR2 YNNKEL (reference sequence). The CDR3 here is CASSLTSGVYEQYF. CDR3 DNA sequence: TGTGCCAGCAGCCTAACTAGCGGGGTCTACGAGCAGTACTTC.

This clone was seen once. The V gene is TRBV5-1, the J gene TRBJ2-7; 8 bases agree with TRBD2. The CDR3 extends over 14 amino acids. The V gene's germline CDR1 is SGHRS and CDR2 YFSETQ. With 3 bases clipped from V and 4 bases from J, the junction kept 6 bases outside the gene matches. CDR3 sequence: CASSSGTSGYEQYF. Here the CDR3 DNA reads TGCGCCAGCAGCTCCGGGACTAGTGGTTACGAGCAGTACTTC. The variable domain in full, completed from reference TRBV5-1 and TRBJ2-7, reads KAGVTQTPRYLIKTRGQQVTLSCSPISGHRSVSWYQQTPGQGLQFLFEYFSETQRNKGNFPGRFSGRQFSNSRSEMNVSTLELGDSALYLCASSSGTSGYEQYFGPGTRLTVT.

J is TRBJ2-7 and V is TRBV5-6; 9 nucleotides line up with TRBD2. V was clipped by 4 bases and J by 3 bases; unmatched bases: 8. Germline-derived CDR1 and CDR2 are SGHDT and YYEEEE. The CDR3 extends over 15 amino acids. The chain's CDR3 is CASSPGTSQYYEQYF. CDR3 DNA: TGTGCCAGCAGCCCAGGGACTAGCCAATACTACGAGCAGTACTTC.

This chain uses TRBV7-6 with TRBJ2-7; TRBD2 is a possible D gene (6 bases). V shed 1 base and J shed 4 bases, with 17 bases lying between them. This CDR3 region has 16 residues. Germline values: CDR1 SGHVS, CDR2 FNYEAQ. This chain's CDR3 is CASSLGPGTQMYEQYF. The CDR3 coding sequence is TGTGCCAGCAGCTTAGGTCCGGGGACTCAGATGTACGAGCAGTACTTC.

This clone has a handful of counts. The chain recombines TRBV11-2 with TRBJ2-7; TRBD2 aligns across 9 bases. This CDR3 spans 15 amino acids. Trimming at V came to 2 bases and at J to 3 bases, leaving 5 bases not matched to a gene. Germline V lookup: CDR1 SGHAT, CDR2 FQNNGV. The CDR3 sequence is CASSLFASGIYEQYF. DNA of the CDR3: TGTGCCAGCAGCTTATTCGCTAGCGGGATCTACGAGCAGTACTTC.

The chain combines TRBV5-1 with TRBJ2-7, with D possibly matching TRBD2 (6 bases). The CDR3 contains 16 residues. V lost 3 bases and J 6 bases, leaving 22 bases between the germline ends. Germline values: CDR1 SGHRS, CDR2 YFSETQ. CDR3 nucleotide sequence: TGCGCCAGCAGCTGGACTATTAGGGGTTCCCCTCTCGAGCAGTACTTC. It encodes CASSWTIRGSPLEQYF.

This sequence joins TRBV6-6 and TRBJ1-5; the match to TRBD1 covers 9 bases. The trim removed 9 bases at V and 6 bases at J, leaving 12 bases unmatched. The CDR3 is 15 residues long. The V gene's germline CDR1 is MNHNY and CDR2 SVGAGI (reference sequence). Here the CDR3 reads CASTETGQGGQPQHF. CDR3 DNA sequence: TGTGCCAGTACAGAAACGGGACAGGGCGGTCAGCCCCAGCATTTT.

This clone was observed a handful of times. Here the CDR3 DNA reads TGCGCCAGCAGCCAAGAAGACAGGATCCACGGCGGGGAGCTGTTTTTT. It translates to CASSQEDRIHGGELFF. The chain is built from TRBV4-1 and TRBJ2-2; the D gene is possibly TRBD1 (6 bases). The CDR3 runs 16 residues. Germline assignment: CDR1 MGHRA and CDR2 YSYEKL. V was pared by 0 bases and J by 7 bases, with 15 bases between.

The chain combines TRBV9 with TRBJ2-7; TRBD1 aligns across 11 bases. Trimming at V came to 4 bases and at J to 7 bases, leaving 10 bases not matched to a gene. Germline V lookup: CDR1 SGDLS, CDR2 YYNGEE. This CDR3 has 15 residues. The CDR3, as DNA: TGTGCCAGCAGCCCAAAGGACAGGGGGCTAGGTGAGCAGTACTTC. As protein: CASSPKDRGLGEQYF.

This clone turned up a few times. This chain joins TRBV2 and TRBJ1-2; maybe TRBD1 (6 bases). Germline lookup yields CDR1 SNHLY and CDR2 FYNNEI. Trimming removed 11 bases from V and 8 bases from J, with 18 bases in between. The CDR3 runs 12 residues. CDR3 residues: CAGNRAFNGYTF. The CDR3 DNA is TGTGCCGGAAACAGGGCCTTTAACGGCTACACCTTC.

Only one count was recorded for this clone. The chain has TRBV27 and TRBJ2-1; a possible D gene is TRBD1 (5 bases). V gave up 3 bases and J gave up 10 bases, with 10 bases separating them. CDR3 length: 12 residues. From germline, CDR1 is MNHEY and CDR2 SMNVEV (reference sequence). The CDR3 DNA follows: TGTGCCAGCAGTTTCACAGGTTCGGAGCAGTTCTTC. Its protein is CASSFTGSEQFF.

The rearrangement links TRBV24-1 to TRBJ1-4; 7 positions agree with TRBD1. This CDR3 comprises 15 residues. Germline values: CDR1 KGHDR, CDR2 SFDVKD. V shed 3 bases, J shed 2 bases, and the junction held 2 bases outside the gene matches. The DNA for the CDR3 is TGTGCCACCAGTGATGGGGGACAGACTAATGAAAAACTGTTTTTT. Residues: CATSDGGQTNEKLFF.

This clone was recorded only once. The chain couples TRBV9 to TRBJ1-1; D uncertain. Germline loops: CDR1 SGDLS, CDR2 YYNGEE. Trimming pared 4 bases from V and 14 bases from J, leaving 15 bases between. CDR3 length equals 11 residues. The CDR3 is CASSQSGRAFF. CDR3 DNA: TGTGCCAGCAGCCAATCGGGGAGGGCCTTCTTT.

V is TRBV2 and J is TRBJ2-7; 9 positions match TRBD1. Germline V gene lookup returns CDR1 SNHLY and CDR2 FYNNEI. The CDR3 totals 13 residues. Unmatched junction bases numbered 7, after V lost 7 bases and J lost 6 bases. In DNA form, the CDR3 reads TGTGCCAGCACATCCGGGACAGGGTTCGAGCAGTACTTC. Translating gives CASTSGTGFEQYF.

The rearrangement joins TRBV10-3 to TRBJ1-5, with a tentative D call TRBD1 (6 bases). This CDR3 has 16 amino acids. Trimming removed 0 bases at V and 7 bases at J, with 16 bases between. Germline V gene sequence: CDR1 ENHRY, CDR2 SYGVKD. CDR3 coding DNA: TGTGCCATCAGTGAGTCGTTAGTGGCAGGGGCCCAGCCCCAGCATTTT. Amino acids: CAISESLVAGAQPQHF.

The CDR3 protein is CASSRSEAPSFDGYTF. The CDR3 region has the DNA TGCGCCAGCAGCCGCTCCGAGGCCCCCTCTTTCGATGGCTACACCTTC. The V and J genes are TRBV4-1 and TRBJ1-2; D is unclear. V gave up 4 bases and J gave up 6 bases, with 21 bases separating them. This CDR3 is 16 amino acids long. Per the germline V gene, CDR1 is MGHRA and CDR2 is YSYEKL.

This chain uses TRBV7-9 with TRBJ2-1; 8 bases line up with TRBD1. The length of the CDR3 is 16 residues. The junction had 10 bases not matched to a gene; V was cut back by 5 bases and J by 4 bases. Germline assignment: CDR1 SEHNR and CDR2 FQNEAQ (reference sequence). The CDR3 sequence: CASSDRSGTGYNEQFF. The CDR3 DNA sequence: TGTGCCAGCAGCGATAGGTCCGGGACAGGATACAATGAGCAGTTCTTC.

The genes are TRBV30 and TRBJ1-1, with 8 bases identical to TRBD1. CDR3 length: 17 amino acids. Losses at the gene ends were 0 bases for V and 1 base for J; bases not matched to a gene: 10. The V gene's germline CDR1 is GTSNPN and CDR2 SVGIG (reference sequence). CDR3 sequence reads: CAWSVPYRGIRNTEAFF. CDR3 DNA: TGTGCCTGGAGTGTACCGTACAGGGGGATTCGGAACACTGAAGCTTTCTTT.

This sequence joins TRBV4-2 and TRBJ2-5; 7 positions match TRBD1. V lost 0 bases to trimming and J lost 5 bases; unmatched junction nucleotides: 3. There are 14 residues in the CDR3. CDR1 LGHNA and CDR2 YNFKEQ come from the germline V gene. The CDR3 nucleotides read TGTGCCAGCAGCCAAGAAAGGGGGCGTGAGACCCAGTACTTC. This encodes CASSQERGRETQYF.